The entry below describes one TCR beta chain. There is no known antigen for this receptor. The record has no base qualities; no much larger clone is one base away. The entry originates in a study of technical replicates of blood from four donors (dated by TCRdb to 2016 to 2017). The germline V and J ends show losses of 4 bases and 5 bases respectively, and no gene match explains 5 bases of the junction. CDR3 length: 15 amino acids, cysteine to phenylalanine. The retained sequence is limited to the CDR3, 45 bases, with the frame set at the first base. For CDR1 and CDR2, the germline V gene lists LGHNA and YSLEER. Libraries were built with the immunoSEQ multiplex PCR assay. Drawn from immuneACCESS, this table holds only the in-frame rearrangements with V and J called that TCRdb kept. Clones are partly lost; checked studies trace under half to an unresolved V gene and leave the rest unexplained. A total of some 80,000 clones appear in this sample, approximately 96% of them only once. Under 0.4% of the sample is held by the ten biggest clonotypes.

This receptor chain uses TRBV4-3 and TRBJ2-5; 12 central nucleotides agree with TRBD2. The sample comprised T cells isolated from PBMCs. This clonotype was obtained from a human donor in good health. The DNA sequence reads TGCGCCAGCAGCCTGACTAGCGGGAGATATGAGACCCAGTACTTC. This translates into CASSLTSGRYETQYF.